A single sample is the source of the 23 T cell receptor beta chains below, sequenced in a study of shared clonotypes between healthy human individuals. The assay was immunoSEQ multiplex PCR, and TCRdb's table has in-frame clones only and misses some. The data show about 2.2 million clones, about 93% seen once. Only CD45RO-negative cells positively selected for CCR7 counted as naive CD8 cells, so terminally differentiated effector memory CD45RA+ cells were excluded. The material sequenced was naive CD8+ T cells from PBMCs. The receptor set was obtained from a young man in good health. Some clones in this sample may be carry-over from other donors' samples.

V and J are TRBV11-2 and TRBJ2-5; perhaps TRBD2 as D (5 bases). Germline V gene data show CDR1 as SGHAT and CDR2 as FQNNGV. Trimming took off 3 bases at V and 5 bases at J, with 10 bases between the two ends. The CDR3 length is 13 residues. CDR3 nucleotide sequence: TGTGCCAGCAGCTTCCCTAGCATGGAGACCCAGTACTTC. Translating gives CASSFPSMETQYF.

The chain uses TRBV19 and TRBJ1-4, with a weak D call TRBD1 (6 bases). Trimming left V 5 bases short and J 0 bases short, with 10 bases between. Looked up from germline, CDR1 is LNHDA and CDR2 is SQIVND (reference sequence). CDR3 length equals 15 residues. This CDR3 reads CASSVRTATNEKLFF. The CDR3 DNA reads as TGTGCCAGTAGTGTACGGACAGCAACTAATGAAAAACTGTTTTTT.

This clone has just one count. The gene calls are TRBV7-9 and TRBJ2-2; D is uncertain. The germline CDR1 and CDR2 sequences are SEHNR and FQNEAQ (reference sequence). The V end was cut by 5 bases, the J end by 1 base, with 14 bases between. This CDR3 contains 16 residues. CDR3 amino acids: CASSPRQYMNTGELFF. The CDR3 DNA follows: TGTGCCAGCAGCCCGCGGCAATACATGAACACCGGGGAGCTGTTTTTT.

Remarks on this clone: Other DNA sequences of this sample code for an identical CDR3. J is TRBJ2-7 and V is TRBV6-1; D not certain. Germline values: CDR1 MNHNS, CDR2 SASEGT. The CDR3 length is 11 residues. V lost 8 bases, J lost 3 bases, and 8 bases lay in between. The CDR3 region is CASRASYEQYF. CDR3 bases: TGTGCCAGCCGGGCAAGCTACGAGCAGTACTTC.

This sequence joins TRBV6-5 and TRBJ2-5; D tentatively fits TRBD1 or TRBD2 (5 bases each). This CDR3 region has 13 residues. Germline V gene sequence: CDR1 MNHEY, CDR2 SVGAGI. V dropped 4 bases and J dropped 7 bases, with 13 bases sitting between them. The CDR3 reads CASSWGSKATQYF. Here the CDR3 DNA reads TGTGCCAGCAGTTGGGGGAGCAAGGCGACCCAGTACTTC.

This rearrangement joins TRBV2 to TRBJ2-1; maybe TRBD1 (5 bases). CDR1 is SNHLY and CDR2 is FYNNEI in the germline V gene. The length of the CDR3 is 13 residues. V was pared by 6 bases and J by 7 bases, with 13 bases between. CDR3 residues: CASRVRTHNEQFF. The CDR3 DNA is TGTGCCAGCAGAGTAAGGACACATAATGAGCAGTTCTTC.

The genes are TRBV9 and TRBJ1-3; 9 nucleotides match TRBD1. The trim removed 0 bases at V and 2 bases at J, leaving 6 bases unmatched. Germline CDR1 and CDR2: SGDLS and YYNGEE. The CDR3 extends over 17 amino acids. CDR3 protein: CASSVAGGTGTGNTIYF. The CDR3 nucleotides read TGTGCCAGCAGCGTAGCGGGTGGGACAGGGACTGGAAACACCATATATTTT.

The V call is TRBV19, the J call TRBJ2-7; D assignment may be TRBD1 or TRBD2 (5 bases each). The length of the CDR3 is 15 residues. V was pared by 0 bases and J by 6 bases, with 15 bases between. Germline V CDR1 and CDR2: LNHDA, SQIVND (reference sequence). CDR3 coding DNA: TGTGCCAGTAGTATAGACACAGGTGCGGGTATCGAGCAGTACTTC. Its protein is CASSIDTGAGIEQYF.

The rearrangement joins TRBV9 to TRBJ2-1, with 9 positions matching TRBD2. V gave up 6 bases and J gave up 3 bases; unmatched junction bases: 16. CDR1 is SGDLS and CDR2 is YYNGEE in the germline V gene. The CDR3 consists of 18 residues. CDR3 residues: CASTSGLAGPIDYNEQFF. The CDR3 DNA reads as TGTGCCAGCACCTCGGGTCTAGCGGGGCCAATAGACTACAATGAGCAGTTCTTC.

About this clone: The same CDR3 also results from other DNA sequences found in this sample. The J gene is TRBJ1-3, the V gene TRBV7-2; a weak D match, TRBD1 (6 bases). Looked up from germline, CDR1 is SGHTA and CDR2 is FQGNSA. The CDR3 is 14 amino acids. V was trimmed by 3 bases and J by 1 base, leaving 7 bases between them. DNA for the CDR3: TGTGCCAGCAGCTTCACAGGGTCTGGAAACACCATATATTTT. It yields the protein CASSFTGSGNTIYF.

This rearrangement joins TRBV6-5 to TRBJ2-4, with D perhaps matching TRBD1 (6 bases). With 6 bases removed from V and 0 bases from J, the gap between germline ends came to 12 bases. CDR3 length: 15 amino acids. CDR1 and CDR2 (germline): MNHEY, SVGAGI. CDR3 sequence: CASSRTELAKNIQYF. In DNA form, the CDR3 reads TGTGCCAGCAGCAGGACAGAACTAGCCAAAAACATTCAGTACTTC.

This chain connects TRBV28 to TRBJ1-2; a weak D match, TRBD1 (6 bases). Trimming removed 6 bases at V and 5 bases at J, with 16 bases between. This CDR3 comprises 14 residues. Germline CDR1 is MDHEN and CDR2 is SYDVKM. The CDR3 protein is CASREYTGPYGYTF. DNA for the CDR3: TGTGCCAGCAGAGAATATACAGGGCCGTATGGCTACACCTTC.

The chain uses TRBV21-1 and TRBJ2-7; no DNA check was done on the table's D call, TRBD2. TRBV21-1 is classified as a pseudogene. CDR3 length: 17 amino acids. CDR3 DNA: TGTGCCAGCAGCATTGGGGTGGCTAGCGGGAGAATCTACGAGCAGTACTTC. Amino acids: CASSIGVASGRIYEQYF.

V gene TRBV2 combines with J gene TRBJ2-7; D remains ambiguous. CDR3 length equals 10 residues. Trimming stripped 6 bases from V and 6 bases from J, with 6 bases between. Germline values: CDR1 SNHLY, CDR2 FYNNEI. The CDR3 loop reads CASRPFEQYF. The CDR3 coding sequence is TGTGCCAGCAGACCCTTCGAGCAGTACTTC. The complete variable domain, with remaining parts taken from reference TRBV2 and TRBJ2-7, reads EPEVTQTPSHQVTQMGQEVILRCVPISNHLYFYWYRQILGQKVEFLVSFYNNEISEKSEIFDDQFSVERPDGSNFTLKIRSTKLEDSAMYFCASRPFEQYFGPGTRLTVT.

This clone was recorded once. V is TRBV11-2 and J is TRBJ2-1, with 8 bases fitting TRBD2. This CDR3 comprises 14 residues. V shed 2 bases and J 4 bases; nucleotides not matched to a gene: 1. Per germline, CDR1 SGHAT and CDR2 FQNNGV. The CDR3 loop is CASSLQRGYNEQFF. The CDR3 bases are TGTGCCAGCAGCTTACAGCGGGGGTACAATGAGCAGTTCTTC.

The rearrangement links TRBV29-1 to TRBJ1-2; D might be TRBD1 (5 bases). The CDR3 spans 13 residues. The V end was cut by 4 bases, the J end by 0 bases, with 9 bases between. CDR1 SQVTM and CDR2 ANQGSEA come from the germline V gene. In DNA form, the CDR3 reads TGCAGCGTTGCCGGGGGATCTAACTATGGCTACACCTTC. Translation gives CSVAGGSNYGYTF.

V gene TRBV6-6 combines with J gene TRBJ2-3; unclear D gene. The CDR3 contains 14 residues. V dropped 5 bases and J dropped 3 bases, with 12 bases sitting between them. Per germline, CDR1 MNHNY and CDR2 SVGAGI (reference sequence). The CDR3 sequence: CASSNTPGTDTQYF. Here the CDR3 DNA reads TGTGCCAGCAGTAACACCCCTGGGACAGATACGCAGTATTTT.

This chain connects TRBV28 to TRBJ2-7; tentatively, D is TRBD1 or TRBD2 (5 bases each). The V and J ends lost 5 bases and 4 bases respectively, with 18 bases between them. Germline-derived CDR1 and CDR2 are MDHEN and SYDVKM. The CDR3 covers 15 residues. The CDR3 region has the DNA TGTGCCAGCAGTGGGGCTACGGGGAGCTTATACGAGCAGTACTTC. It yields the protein CASSGATGSLYEQYF.

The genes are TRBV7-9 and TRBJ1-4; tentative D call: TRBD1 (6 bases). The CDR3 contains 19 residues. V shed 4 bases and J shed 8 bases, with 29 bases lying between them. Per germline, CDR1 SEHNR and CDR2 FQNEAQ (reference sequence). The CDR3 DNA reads TGTGCCAGCAGCTCGTCGCCGGGACACAAAACCTGGGCGGCAGAAAAACTGTTTTTT. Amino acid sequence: CASSSSPGHKTWAAEKLFF. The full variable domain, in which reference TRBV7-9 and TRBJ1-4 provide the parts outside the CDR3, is DTGVSQNPRHKITKRGQNVTFRCDPISEHNRLYWYRQTLGQGPEFLTYFQNEAQLEKSRLLSDRFSAERPKGSFSTLEIQRTEQGDSAMYLCASSSSPGHKTWAAEKLFFGSGTQLSVL.

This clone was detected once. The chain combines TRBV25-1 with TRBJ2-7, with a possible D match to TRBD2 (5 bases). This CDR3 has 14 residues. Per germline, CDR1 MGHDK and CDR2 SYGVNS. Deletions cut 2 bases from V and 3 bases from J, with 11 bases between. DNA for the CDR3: TGTGCCAGCAGTGAACGCGGACTGGGCTACGAGCAGTACTTC. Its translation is CASSERGLGYEQYF.

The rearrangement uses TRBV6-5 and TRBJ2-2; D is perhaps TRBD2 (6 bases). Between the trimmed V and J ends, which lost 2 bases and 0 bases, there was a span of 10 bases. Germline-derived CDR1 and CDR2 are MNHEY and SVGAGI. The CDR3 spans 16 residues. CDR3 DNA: TGTGCCAGCAGTTACGCGGGACTGTCGAACACCGGGGAGCTGTTTTTT. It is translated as CASSYAGLSNTGELFF.

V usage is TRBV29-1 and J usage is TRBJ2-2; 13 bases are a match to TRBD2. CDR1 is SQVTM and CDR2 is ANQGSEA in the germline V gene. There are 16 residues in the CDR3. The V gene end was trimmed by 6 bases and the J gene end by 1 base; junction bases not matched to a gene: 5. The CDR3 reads CSVEGLAGKNTGELFF. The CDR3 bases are TGCAGCGTCGAGGGACTAGCGGGAAAGAACACCGGGGAGCTGTTTTTT.

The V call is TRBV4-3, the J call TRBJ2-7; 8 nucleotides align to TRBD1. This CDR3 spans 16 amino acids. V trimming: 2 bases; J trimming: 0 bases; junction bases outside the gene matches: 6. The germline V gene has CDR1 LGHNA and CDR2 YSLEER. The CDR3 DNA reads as TGCGCCAGCAGCCAAACCGGACAGGGCGTCTCCTACGAGCAGTACTTC. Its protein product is CASSQTGQGVSYEQYF.